Presented here are 21 T cell receptor beta chains from one specimen sequenced in a study of T cell repertoires in cytomegalovirus infection. A single record per CDR3 protein comes from TCRdb applying MiXCR to the reads. The sample has about 490,000 distinct CDR3 sequences, around a quarter seen once; the top ten hold roughly 13%. The sequenced sample consisted of PBMCs. Every receptor here comes from a human donor in good health (CMV status not recorded). Some clones in this sample may be carry-over from other donors' samples.

This clonotype came up many times. J is TRBJ1-1 and V is TRBV7-2, with no clear D. V was shortened by 0 bases and J by 4 bases, with 12 bases between the two germline ends. Germline CDR1 and CDR2: SGHTA and FQGNSA. This CDR3 has 15 amino acids. The CDR3 is CASSLAMGIGTEAFF. CDR3 coding DNA: TGTGCCAGCAGCTTAGCAATGGGGATCGGCACTGAAGCTTTCTTT.

This clonotype was observed a few times. The V gene is TRBV7-3, the J gene TRBJ2-7; D is uncertain. The CDR3 extends over 16 amino acids. Germline CDR1 reads SGHTA; CDR2 reads FQGTGA. With 5 bases removed from V and 1 base from J, the gap between germline ends came to 18 bases. The CDR3 loop reads CASSRRAGKTSYEQYF. The CDR3 coding sequence is TGTGCCAGCAGCAGAAGGGCTGGCAAAACTTCCTACGAGCAGTACTTC.

The V gene is TRBV29-1, the J gene TRBJ2-3, with TRBD2 matching over 9 bases. The CDR3 runs 13 residues. The germline V gene has CDR1 SQVTM and CDR2 ANQGSEA. The junction had 6 bases not matched to a gene; V was cut back by 7 bases and J by 4 bases. The CDR3 sequence: CSATGTSPDTQYF. The CDR3 nucleotides are TGCAGCGCTACCGGGACTAGCCCAGATACGCAGTATTTT.

V is TRBV6-5 and J is TRBJ1-3; the D is unclear. Germline V lookup: CDR1 MNHEY, CDR2 SVGAGI. V lost 3 bases and J lost 9, with 18 bases in between. The CDR3 has 15 amino acids. CDR3 residues: CASSYRTGLESTIYF. The CDR3 DNA sequence: TGTGCCAGCAGTTATCGGACGGGCTTGGAGAGCACCATATATTTT.

This chain joins TRBV12-3 or TRBV12-4 and TRBJ1-2; the D gene is possibly TRBD1 (6 bases). The CDR3 is 15 residues long. The V end was cut by 0 bases, the J end by 8 bases, with 16 bases between. The CDR3 here is CASSLARGAQGGYTF. In DNA form, the CDR3 reads TGTGCCAGCAGTTTAGCGAGGGGGGCGCAAGGCGGCTACACCTTC.

In this sample, this clonotype turned up a few times. The V and J genes are TRBV12-3 or TRBV12-4 and TRBJ2-5, with 8 bases matching TRBD2. The CDR3 consists of 14 residues. The V and J ends lost 3 bases and 4 bases, in that order; junction bases with no gene match: 4. Here the CDR3 reads CASSFGGEGETQYF. CDR3 sequence (DNA): TGTGCCAGCAGTTTCGGGGGGGAGGGAGAGACCCAGTACTTC.

The V call is TRBV20-1, the J call TRBJ2-2; D remains ambiguous. Germline CDR1 is DFQATT and CDR2 is SNEGSKA (reference sequence). The CDR3 totals 13 residues. The V end lost 1 base, the J end lost 4 bases, and 7 bases lay between the germline ends. The CDR3 sequence: CSARAQPTGELFF. The CDR3 DNA reads TGCAGTGCTAGAGCACAGCCCACCGGGGAGCTGTTTTTT.

J is TRBJ1-2 and V is TRBV6-2 or TRBV6-3, with a possible D match to TRBD1 (5 bases). The V end was cut by 1 base, the J end by 4 bases, with 16 bases between. Per germline, CDR1 MNHEY and CDR2 SVGEGT. This CDR3 comprises 16 residues. In nucleotides, the CDR3 is TGTGCCAGCAGTTACTATGATTTCCCAGGGATCTATGGCTACACCTTC. Its protein product is CASSYYDFPGIYGYTF.

This clonotype has only a few counts. The chain carries TRBV25-1 and TRBJ2-1; either TRBD1 or TRBD2 may fit D (5 bases each). V lost 7 bases, J lost 9 bases, and 22 bases lay in between. Germline CDR1 is MGHDK and CDR2 is SYGVNS. The CDR3 has 15 amino acids. CDR3 residues: CASKGRQQRVSEQFF. The CDR3 bases are TGTGCCAGCAAGGGACGCCAGCAACGGGTTAGTGAGCAGTTCTTC. Full variable domain (rest looked up from reference TRBV25-1 and TRBJ2-1): EADIYQTPRYLVIGTGKKITLECSQTMGHDKMYWYQQDPGMELHLIHYSYGVNSTEKGDLSSESTVSRIRTEHFPLTLESARPSHTSQYLCASKGRQQRVSEQFFGPGTRLTVL.

This clonotype was seen a handful of times. The J gene is TRBJ1-5, the V gene TRBV19; D is unresolved. The germline V gene encodes CDR1 LNHDA and CDR2 SQIVND (reference sequence). The CDR3 consists of 11 residues. Trimming took 8 bases from V and 10 from J, leaving 12 bases between them. The CDR3 nucleotides are TGTGCCAGTGAAGCCGGAACACCCCAGCATTTT. This translates into CASEAGTPQHF.

The genes are TRBV4-1 and TRBJ1-1, with TRBD1 as a possible D gene (6 bases). Trimming shortened V by 3 bases and J by 1 base, and 15 bases separated the two germline ends. CDR3 size: 16 residues. Germline V lookup: CDR1 MGHRA, CDR2 YSYEKL. In DNA, the CDR3 is TGCGCCAGCAGCCATACAGGGCTCTCCAAGAACACTGAAGCTTTCTTT. As protein: CASSHTGLSKNTEAFF.

Note on this clonotype: One end of the junction is discordant with germline, which a read error may explain. This chain connects TRBV7-4 to TRBJ1-1; no reliable D call. Germline lookup yields CDR1 SGHVT and CDR2 SQSDAQ. The CDR3 has 11 residues. The CDR3 region is CASSLYREALF. For the CDR3, the DNA is TGTGCCAGCAGCTTATATCGAGAAGCTTTATTT.

The chain employs TRBV28 and TRBJ2-7; a possible D gene is TRBD2 (6 bases). Trimming removed 10 bases from V and 4 bases from J, with 20 bases in between. Germline loops: CDR1 MDHEN, CDR2 SYDVKM. The CDR3 covers 14 residues. The CDR3 region has the DNA TGTGCCACCACCCCACAGCACGCGGGGTACGAGCAGTACTTC. It encodes CATTPQHAGYEQYF.

In this sample, this clonotype turned up a few times. The chain has TRBV27 and TRBJ2-1, with 8 bases fitting TRBD2. The CDR3 loop spans 14 amino acids. Germline CDR1 is MNHEY and CDR2 is SMNVEV (reference sequence). The V gene end was trimmed by 7 bases and the J gene end by 0 bases; junction bases not matched to a gene: 2. The CDR3 DNA is TGTGCCAGCACTAGCGGGTACTCCTACAATGAGCAGTTCTTC. Translated, it gives CASTSGYSYNEQFF.

The chain is built from TRBV6-5 and TRBJ1-2; 8 bases fit TRBD1. After removal of 6 bases from V and 5 bases from J, the junction contained 11 bases not matched to a gene. CDR3 length equals 15 residues. Germline loops: CDR1 MNHEY, CDR2 SVGAGI. Here the CDR3 DNA reads TGTGCCAGCAGCCTAGGGACAGGTGGCGGTTATGGCTACACCTTC. Translating gives CASSLGTGGGYGYTF.

This clonotype turned up a few times. The J gene is TRBJ2-1, the V gene TRBV24-1; D is uncertain. CDR1 is KGHDR and CDR2 is SFDVKD in the germline V gene. The CDR3 has 17 residues. Trimming removed 4 bases from V and 7 bases from J, with 22 bases in between. The chain's CDR3 is CATSDPLGGTDLNEQFF. DNA of the CDR3: TGTGCCACCAGTGACCCCCTCGGCGGCACAGATCTAAATGAGCAGTTCTTC.

The rearrangement joins TRBV5-6 to TRBJ1-5; D possibly corresponds to TRBD1 (6 bases). The CDR3 has 18 residues. Germline V CDR1 and CDR2: SGHDT, YYEEEE. V was trimmed by 1 base and J by 5 bases, leaving 22 bases between them. The CDR3 is CASSLRVRGHRDDQPQHF. The CDR3 nucleotides read TGTGCCAGCAGCTTGAGGGTGCGAGGGCACAGGGACGATCAGCCCCAGCATTTT.

This clonotype showed up many times. V gene TRBV7-6 combines with J gene TRBJ2-5; D is tentatively TRBD1 or TRBD2 (5 bases each). This CDR3 spans 15 amino acids. V lost 5 bases to trimming and J lost 3 bases, with 16 bases between them. The germline CDR1 and CDR2 sequences are SGHVS and FNYEAQ. The CDR3 DNA sequence: TGTGCCAGCAGCGGAGGCGTCGGCAGGGAAGAGACCCAGTACTTC. Its protein product is CASSGGVGREETQYF.

The chain uses TRBV5-1 and TRBJ2-3, with no clear D. Trimming stripped 0 bases from V and 5 bases from J, with 13 bases between. The CDR3 has 15 residues. Germline V gene data show CDR1 as SGHRS and CDR2 as YFSETQ. The CDR3 reads CASSLADAGKDTQYF. The CDR3 nucleotides are TGCGCCAGCAGCTTGGCCGATGCCGGAAAAGATACGCAGTATTTT.

The chain links TRBV5-1 to TRBJ1-1; no definite D call. Germline V CDR1 and CDR2: SGHRS, YFSETQ. The CDR3 has 16 residues. Trimming cost V 4 bases and J 0 bases, with 16 bases left between them. The CDR3 loop is CASSPGIRPVNTEAFF. The DNA of the CDR3 is TGCGCCAGCAGCCCGGGCATCCGTCCGGTGAACACTGAAGCTTTCTTT.

The genes are TRBV20-1 and TRBJ1-2, with D tentatively TRBD1 (5 bases). V lost 2 bases to trimming and J lost 0 bases, with 10 bases between them. CDR1 DFQATT and CDR2 SNEGSKA come from the germline V gene (reference sequence). The length of the CDR3 is 14 residues. In nucleotides, the CDR3 is TGCAGTGCTAGAAGGGGTGGGTCTAACTATGGCTACACCTTC. Protein sequence: CSARRGGSNYGYTF.